This T cell receptor (beta chain) came from a study of blood T cell repertoires in COVID-19. On the study more broadly: PBMCs, B-cell-depleted T cells, or T cells were the source of the cDNA or gDNA that made up the material.

J was trimmed by 2 bases and V by 5 bases; bases with no gene match: 6. The CDR3 extends over 14 amino acids. CDR1 and CDR2 (germline): SGHVS, FQNEAQ. Original data processing: Using reference gene primer amplification, nucleated cell counts were estimated. Here immunoSEQ multiplex PCR was the method, and the copy in TCRdb shows in-frame clones only, minus some. The V and J calls and clone size were taken over from that table, and D and trimming were inferred from the DNA. The table includes 200,000 to 300,000 clones, approximately 91% detected once. This chain links TRBV7-8 with TRBJ2-7; 7 bases are a match to TRBD2. Sequenced input: peripheral blood. The sequence came from a woman aged 25 to 39 with acute or convalescent COVID-19. DNA for the CDR3: TGTGCCAGCAGCCCGAGGGAGGGGCCCTACGAGCAGTACTTC. Amino acid sequence: CASSPREGPYEQYF.